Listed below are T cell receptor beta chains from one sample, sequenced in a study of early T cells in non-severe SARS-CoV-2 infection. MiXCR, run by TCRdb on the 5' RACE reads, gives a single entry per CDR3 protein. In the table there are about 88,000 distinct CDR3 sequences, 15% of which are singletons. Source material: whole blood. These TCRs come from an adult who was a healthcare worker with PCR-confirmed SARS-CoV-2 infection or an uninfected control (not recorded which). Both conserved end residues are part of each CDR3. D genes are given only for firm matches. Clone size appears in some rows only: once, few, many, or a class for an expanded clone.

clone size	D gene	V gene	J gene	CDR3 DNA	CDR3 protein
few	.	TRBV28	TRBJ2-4	TGTGCCAGCAGTTTTACGAGCACAAACATTCAGTACTTC	CASSFTSTNIQYF
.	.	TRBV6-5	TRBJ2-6	TGTGCCAGCAGTTACGGGACCTCTGGGGCCAACGTCCTGACTTTC	CASSYGTSGANVLTF
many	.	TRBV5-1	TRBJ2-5	TGCGCCAGCAGCTTGAAATTGGCAGGGAGGCAAGAGACCCAGTACTTC	CASSLKLAGRQETQYF
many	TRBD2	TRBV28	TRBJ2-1	TGTGCCACGGATAGCGGGAGCTACAATGAGCAGTTCTTC	CATDSGSYNEQFF
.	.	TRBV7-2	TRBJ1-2	TGTGCCAGCAGCTCGGACCGCAGGGACTATGGCTACACCTTC	CASSSDRRDYGYTF
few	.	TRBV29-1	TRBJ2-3	TGCAGCGTTGATATCAACAAGGTAGCACAGGATACGCAGTATTTT	CSVDINKVAQDTQYF
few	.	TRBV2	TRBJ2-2	TGTGCCAGCAGGCGAACCGGGGAGCTGTTTTTT	CASRRTGELFF
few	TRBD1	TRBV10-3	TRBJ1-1	TGTGCCATCAAAGGGGACAGGGAGGGGGAATTCTTT	CAIKGDREGEFF
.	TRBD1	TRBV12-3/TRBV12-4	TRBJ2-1	TGTGCCAGCAGTTTAAGGACAGGGCTTCTAGGGAATGAGCAGTTCTTC	CASSLRTGLLGNEQFF
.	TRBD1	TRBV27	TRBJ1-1	TGTGCCACTCAGACAGGGATAGGCACTGAAGCTTTCTTT	CATQTGIGTEAFF
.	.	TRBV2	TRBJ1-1	TGTGCCAGCAGTGAAAGGTTGGCCTCCGCTGAAGCTTTCTTT	CASSERLASAEAFF
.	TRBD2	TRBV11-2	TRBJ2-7	TGTGCCAGCAGCGCGGGGAGGGCCTACGAGCAGTACTTC	CASSAGRAYEQYF
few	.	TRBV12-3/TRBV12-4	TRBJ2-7	TGTGCCAGCAGTTCCCGGAAGTTCGAGCAGTACTTC	CASSSRKFEQYF
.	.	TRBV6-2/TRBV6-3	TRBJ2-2	TGTGCCAGCACCCCGCAGGTCGGGGAGCTGTTTTTT	CASTPQVGELFF
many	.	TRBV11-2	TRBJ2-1	TGTGCCAGCAGCCAAACTGGCGGGCACAATGAGCAGTTCTTC	CASSQTGGHNEQFF
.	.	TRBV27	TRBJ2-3	TGTGCCAGCAGGGGGCCATTCCACACAGATACGCAGTATTTT	CASRGPFHTDTQYF
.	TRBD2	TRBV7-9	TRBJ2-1	TGTGCCAGCAGCCCCCGGACTAGCGGGAAAGGGGACAATGAGCAGTTCTTC	CASSPRTSGKGDNEQFF
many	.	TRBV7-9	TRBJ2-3	TGTGCCAGCAGCAGTACCAGGGGTCCCGGCGGTACGCAGTATTTT	CASSSTRGPGGTQYF
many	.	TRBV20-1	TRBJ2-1	TGCAGTGCTAGCCCTTCCTACAATGAGCAGTTCTTC	CSASPSYNEQFF
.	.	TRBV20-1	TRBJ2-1	TGCAGTGCTAGAGAGGTAATGGAGCAGTTCTTC	CSAREVMEQFF
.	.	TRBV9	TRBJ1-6	TGTGCCAGCGGGGAGGCAGGTGCATCACCCCTCCACTTT	CASGEAGASPLHF
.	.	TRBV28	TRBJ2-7	TGTGCCAGCAGTTACGGACTAAGCTACGAGCAGTACTTC	CASSYGLSYEQYF
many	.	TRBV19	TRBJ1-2	TGTGCCAGTAGTACTCCGGACGGATATGGCTACACCTTC	CASSTPDGYGYTF
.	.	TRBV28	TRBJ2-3	TGTGCCAGCACCTCTAAGTTGGGGAGCACAGATACGCAGTATTTT	CASTSKLGSTDTQYF
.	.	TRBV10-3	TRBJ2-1	TGTGCCATCAGTGAGTCTGGGCCAAGGGCCCCGTTCTTC	CAISESGPRAPFF
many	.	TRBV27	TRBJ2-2	TGTGCCAGCAAGGTCGGCGGGAACACCGGGGAGCTGTTTTTT	CASKVGGNTGELFF
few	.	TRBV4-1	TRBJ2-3	TGCGCCAGCAGCCAGTGGCCAGGCACAGATACGCAGTATTTT	CASSQWPGTDTQYF
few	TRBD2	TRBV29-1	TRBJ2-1	TGCAGCGTTGGTCGCGGGAGTAACAATGAGCAGTTCTTC	CSVGRGSNNEQFF
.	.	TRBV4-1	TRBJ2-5	TGCGCCAGCAGCCAAAAGGGCCTTGGAGAGACCCAGTACTTC	CASSQKGLGETQYF
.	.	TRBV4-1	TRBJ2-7	TGCGCCAGCAGCCAAGATTCACCCTCGCGGTACGAGCAGTACTTC	CASSQDSPSRYEQYF
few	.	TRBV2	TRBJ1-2	TGTGCCAGCAGTCCGGACCGCGCGAGGGGCTACACCTTC	CASSPDRARGYTF
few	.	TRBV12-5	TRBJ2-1	TGTGCTAGTGGCCCTGGACGAGGCGAGCAGTTCTTC	CASGPGRGEQFF
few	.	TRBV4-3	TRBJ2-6	TGCGCCAGCAGCCAGGTCTCAGGGTCTGGGGCCAACGTCCTGACTTTC	CASSQVSGSGANVLTF
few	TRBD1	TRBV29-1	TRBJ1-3	TGCAGCGTTGATCTGGGGACAGCTGGAAACACCATATATTTT	CSVDLGTAGNTIYF
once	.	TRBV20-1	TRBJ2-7	TGCAGTGCTTTGGGGGCGAGCCTCTACGAGCAGTACTTC	CSALGASLYEQYF
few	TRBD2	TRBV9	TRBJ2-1	TGTGCCAGCAGCGTAATCGCGGGAGTGGTTTCCAATGAGCAGTTCTTC	CASSVIAGVVSNEQFF
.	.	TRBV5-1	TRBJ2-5	TGCGCCAGCAGCTTGGTCGCGGGACGTCAAGAGACCCAGTACTTC	CASSLVAGRQETQYF
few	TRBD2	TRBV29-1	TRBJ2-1	TGCAGCGTTGGCCCCCTAGCGGAGAATGAGCAGTTCTTC	CSVGPLAENEQFF
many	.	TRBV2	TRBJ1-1	TGTGCCAGCAGTCCCCCGGGGAGGCCTGAAGCTTTCTTT	CASSPPGRPEAFF
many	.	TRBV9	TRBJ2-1	TGTGCCAGCAGCTCCCCCGGGACTTCCTACAATGAGCAGTTCTTC	CASSSPGTSYNEQFF
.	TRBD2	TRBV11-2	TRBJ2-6	TGTGCCAGCAGCAGCGGGAGGCGGACGTTTTTTGGGGCCAACGTCCTGACTTTC	CASSSGRRTFFGANVLTF
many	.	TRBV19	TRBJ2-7	TGTGCCAGTAGTCCCCGACCCGGACTATCCTACGAGCAGTACTTC	CASSPRPGLSYEQYF
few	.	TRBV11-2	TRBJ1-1	TGTGCCAGCAGCTTATCTCCCCGACATGAAGCTTTCTTT	CASSLSPRHEAFF
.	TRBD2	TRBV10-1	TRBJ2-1	TGCGCCAGCAGCAGACTAGCGGGTGAACCTAATGAGCAGTTCTTC	CASSRLAGEPNEQFF
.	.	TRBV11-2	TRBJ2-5	TGTGCCAGCAGCTTCGGGTCTCAAGAGACCCAGTACTTC	CASSFGSQETQYF
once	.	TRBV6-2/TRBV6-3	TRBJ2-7	TGTGCCAGCAGTTACGATCGCTACGAGCAGTACTTC	CASSYDRYEQYF